This T cell receptor beta chain is drawn from a study of CD8+ T cells in alopecia areata. As for the study in general: Oral tofacitinib, 5 to 10 mg twice daily, was given in an open-label trial.

RNA was extracted and reverse transcribed into cDNA as the sequencing template. The method was immunoSEQ multiplex PCR; TCRdb's version includes in-frame clones alone and lacks a portion of them. Here the sample spans about 140,000 clones, approximately 49% being singletons. V was pared by 5 bases and J by 4 bases, with 20 bases between. Germline CDR1 and CDR2: SEHNR and FQNEAQ (reference sequence). The CDR3 is made up of 16 amino acids. The TCR originated in a human donor with alopecia areata. This chain links TRBV7-9 with TRBJ2-5; D is undetermined. The sequencing here drew on CD4+ T cells sorted from blood, taken at week 0. DNA for the CDR3: TGTGCCAGCAGCCCCTTGGAGAAAAGGTCTGTAGAGACCCAGTACTTC. Protein product: CASSPLEKRSVETQYF.